One sample yielded the 17 T cell receptor beta chains listed below, sequenced in a study of blood T cell repertoires in COVID-19. Data came from immunoSEQ multiplex PCR; TCRdb stores just in-frame clones and leaves some out. This table holds about 190,000 clones, nearly 90% found once. Sequencing was carried out using peripheral blood. These receptors all come from a man aged 50 or older with acute or convalescent COVID-19.

This clone was detected once. V and J are TRBV19 and TRBJ1-5; 7 bases are shared with TRBD1. V gave up 4 bases and J gave up 3 bases; unmatched junction bases: 6. CDR1 LNHDA and CDR2 SQIVND come from the germline V gene (reference sequence). There are 15 residues in the CDR3. The CDR3 nucleotides are TGTGCCAGTAGTACCGGGGGACAGTACAATCAGCCCCAGCATTTT. It yields the protein CASSTGGQYNQPQHF.

The gene calls are TRBV18 and TRBJ2-5; D remains unclear. The germline V gene has CDR1 KGHSH and CDR2 LQKENI. With 1 base removed from V and 0 bases from J, the gap between germline ends came to 6 bases. This CDR3 region has 14 residues. This CDR3 reads CASSPRRYQETQYF. CDR3 in DNA: TGTGCCAGCTCACCACGTCGTTACCAAGAGACCCAGTACTTC. Complete variable domain (other parts from reference TRBV18 and TRBJ2-5): NAGVMQNPRHLVRRRGQEARLRCSPMKGHSHVYWYRQLPEEGLKFMVYLQKENIIDESGMPKERFSAEFPKEGPSILRIQQVVRGDSAAYFCASSPRRYQETQYFGPGTRLLVL.

The chain links TRBV6-4 to TRBJ2-3; D possibly corresponds to TRBD1 (5 bases). The CDR3 loop spans 15 amino acids. Germline V lookup: CDR1 MRHNA, CDR2 SNTAGT. The germline V and J ends were trimmed by 2 bases and 1 base, with 10 bases remaining between them. For the CDR3, the DNA is TGTGCCAGCAGTGACCGGTGGGGCGGCACAGATACGCAGTATTTT. This translates into CASSDRWGGTDTQYF.

V and J are TRBV28 and TRBJ1-2; 9 nucleotides line up with TRBD1. V shed 5 bases and J 6 bases; nucleotides not matched to a gene: 13. From germline, CDR1 is MDHEN and CDR2 SYDVKM. The length of the CDR3 is 16 residues. The CDR3 DNA follows: TGTGCCAGCAGTCAAATACGGGGACAGGGAGTGCATGGCTACACCTTC. This codes for CASSQIRGQGVHGYTF.

V gene TRBV13 combines with J gene TRBJ2-7; 7 nucleotides align to TRBD1. Looked up from germline, CDR1 is PRHDT and CDR2 is FYEKMQ (reference sequence). V trimming: 4 bases; J trimming: 4 bases; junction bases outside the gene matches: 10. The CDR3 consists of 15 residues. The CDR3 loop is CASSSRTGTTYEQYF. CDR3 bases: TGTGCCAGCAGCTCAAGGACAGGAACTACTTACGAGCAGTACTTC.

A single count supports this clone. V and J are TRBV19 and TRBJ1-2, with TRBD1 matching over 8 bases. Per the germline V gene, CDR1 is LNHDA and CDR2 is SQIVND (reference sequence). The CDR3 consists of 13 residues. V gave up 4 bases and J gave up 6 bases; unmatched junction bases: 4. CDR3 bases: TGTGCCAGTAGTACCCCAGGGGGCCATGGCTACACCTTC. Protein sequence: CASSTPGGHGYTF.

The chain has TRBV7-9 and TRBJ2-2, with TRBD1 matching over 8 bases. J lost 10 bases, V lost 5 bases, and 9 bases had no gene match. This CDR3 contains 14 residues. The V gene's germline CDR1 is SEHNR and CDR2 FQNEAQ (reference sequence). The CDR3 loop reads CASSPGQGREELFF. The CDR3, as DNA: TGTGCCAGCAGCCCCGGACAGGGCCGAGAGGAGCTGTTTTTT. The whole variable domain, filled in from reference TRBV7-9 and TRBJ2-2, reads DTGVSQNPRHKITKRGQNVTFRCDPISEHNRLYWYRQTLGQGPEFLTYFQNEAQLEKSRLLSDRFSAERPKGSFSTLEIQRTEQGDSAMYLCASSPGQGREELFFGEGSRLTVL.

Only one count was recorded for this clone. This chain joins TRBV6-5 and TRBJ1-2; 7 bases are a match to TRBD1. CDR3 length: 15 residues. Germline V CDR1 and CDR2: MNHEY, SVGAGI. The trim removed 1 base at V and 2 bases at J, leaving 4 bases unmatched. The CDR3 DNA is TGTGCCAGCAGTTACTACGGCAGGGGGAACTATGGCTACACCTTC. It encodes CASSYYGRGNYGYTF.

The rearrangement links TRBV4-1 to TRBJ1-4, with TRBD1 as a possible D gene (5 bases). The V gene lost 0 bases and the J gene lost 4 bases, with 9 bases spanning the gap. This CDR3 is 15 amino acids long. Germline assignment: CDR1 MGHRA and CDR2 YSYEKL. CDR3 in amino acids: CASSQDRGINEKLFF. The DNA of the CDR3 is TGCGCCAGCAGCCAAGATCGGGGGATTAATGAAAAACTGTTTTTT.

The chain couples TRBV19 to TRBJ2-2, with TRBD1 matching 8 bases. The V and J ends lost 2 bases and 0 bases, in that order; junction bases with no gene match: 2. The germline gives CDR1 LNHDA, CDR2 SQIVND (reference sequence). CDR3 length equals 16 residues. CDR3 in DNA: TGTGCCAGTAGTATACAGGGGGCGGCGAACACCGGGGAGCTGTTTTTT. Protein: CASSIQGAANTGELFF.

This clone was found once. The gene calls are TRBV7-8 and TRBJ1-2, with D maybe TRBD1 (5 bases). Germline lookup yields CDR1 SGHVS and CDR2 FQNEAQ. Trimming shortened V by 5 bases and J by 2 bases, and 9 bases separated the two germline ends. The CDR3 is 13 residues long. The CDR3 DNA is TGTGCCAGCAGCCCGGGGGAGAACTATGGCTACACCTTC. Its translation: CASSPGENYGYTF. Drawing the rest from reference TRBV7-8 and TRBJ1-2, the complete variable domain is GAGVSQSPRYKVAKRGQDVALRCDPISGHVSLFWYQQALGQGPEFLTYFQNEAQLDKSGLPSDRFFAERPEGSVSTLKIQRTQQEDSAVYLCASSPGENYGYTFGSGTRLTVV.

This chain connects TRBV28 to TRBJ1-2; TRBD1 might be the D (5 bases). The CDR3 spans 18 residues. Trimming took off 5 bases at V and 1 base at J, with 23 bases between the two ends. Germline-derived CDR1 and CDR2 are MDHEN and SYDVKM. CDR3 region: CASSPTGRGDLRNYGYTF. The CDR3 DNA is TGTGCCAGCAGTCCCACCGGACGAGGGGACTTACGTAACTATGGCTACACCTTC.

The chain recombines TRBV2 with TRBJ2-7; D unclear. The CDR3 runs 13 residues. With 6 bases removed from V and 8 bases from J, the gap between germline ends came to 17 bases. Germline V lookup: CDR1 SNHLY, CDR2 FYNNEI. The CDR3 protein is CASSSTRFEKQYF. CDR3 coding DNA: TGTGCCAGCAGCTCGACTCGATTCGAGAAGCAGTACTTC. The full variable domain, in which reference TRBV2 and TRBJ2-7 provide the parts outside the CDR3, is EPEVTQTPSHQVTQMGQEVILRCVPISNHLYFYWYRQILGQKVEFLVSFYNNEISEKSEIFDDQFSVERPDGSNFTLKIRSTKLEDSAMYFCASSSTRFEKQYFGPGTRLTVT.

The V gene is TRBV29-1, the J gene TRBJ1-2, with D perhaps matching TRBD1 (6 bases). Germline assignment: CDR1 SQVTM and CDR2 ANQGSEA. This CDR3 spans 17 amino acids. V gave up 1 base and J gave up 0 bases, with 18 bases separating them. CDR3 nucleotides: TGCAGCGTTGAAGCTGATAGGGCAGGGGAGACTAACTATGGCTACACCTTC. Amino acid sequence: CSVEADRAGETNYGYTF. The whole variable domain, remainder taken from reference TRBV29-1 and TRBJ1-2, is SAVISQKPSRDICQRGTSLTIQCQVDSQVTMMFWYRQQPGQSLTLIATANQGSEATYESGFVIDKFPISRPNLTFSTLTVSNMSPEDSSIYLCSVEADRAGETNYGYTFGSGTRLTVV.

The rearrangement joins TRBV29-1 to TRBJ1-2; 7 bases line up with TRBD1. The trim removed 7 bases at V and 2 bases at J, leaving 7 bases unmatched. CDR3 length: 13 amino acids. Germline-derived CDR1 and CDR2 are SQVTM and ANQGSEA. DNA of the CDR3: TGCAGCGCTGTGGAGGACAGGAACTATGGCTACACCTTC. This codes for CSAVEDRNYGYTF.

The rearrangement joins TRBV7-2 to TRBJ2-7; possibly TRBD2 for D (5 bases). V was cut by 2 bases and J by 3 bases, with 14 bases left in between. The CDR3 has 15 residues. Germline assignment: CDR1 SGHTA and CDR2 FQGNSA. CDR3 protein: CASSLSSAGHYEQYV. In DNA, the CDR3 is TGTGCCAGCAGCTTATCCTCTGCGGGCCACTACGAGCAGTACGTC.

The rearrangement joins TRBV9 to TRBJ2-7; 8 positions match TRBD1. Germline lookup yields CDR1 SGDLS and CDR2 YYNGEE. The V segment lost 5 bases and the J segment 7 bases; nucleotides outside the gene matches: 8. The CDR3 runs 13 residues. The CDR3 loop is CASSPSRGREQYF. In DNA form, the CDR3 reads TGTGCCAGCAGTCCTTCCAGGGGGCGAGAGCAGTACTTC. The full variable domain, rest sourced from reference TRBV9 and TRBJ2-7, is DSGVTQTPKHLITATGQRVTLRCSPRSGDLSVYWYQQSLDQGLQFLIQYYNGEERAKGNILERFSAQQFPDLHSELNLSSLELGDSALYFCASSPSRGREQYFGPGTRLTVT.